This T cell receptor beta chain came from a study of OX40 agonist ivuxolimab in advanced cancers. The overall study: While on treatment, patients had intravenous ivuxolimab at 0.01 to 10 mg/kg every 2 weeks.

Patients with a history of autoimmune disease or on systemic immunosuppression were excluded. The repertoire was sequenced with immunoSEQ multiplex PCR; TCRdb's copy has only in-frame clones and lacks some. The repertoire holds 70,000 to 80,000 clones, with around 88% as singletons. Note on this clone: No antigen is known for it.

Overall study findings and caveats: Patients who responded partially at 0.1-3.0 mg/kg showed clonal expansion ranking among the lowest. Certain nonresponders additionally had low normalized T-cell clonal expansion.

The CDR3 covers 15 residues. Germline CDR1 is MNHEY and CDR2 is SVGAGI. The V end lost 4 bases, the J end lost 0 bases, and 7 bases lay between the germline ends. The V call is TRBV6-5, the J call TRBJ2-6; D not certain. The sample here was CD4+ or CD8+ T cells sorted from blood, taken in a trial of the OX40 agonist ivuxolimab. The sequence came from an adult with an advanced solid tumor such as melanoma, head and neck, liver or kidney cancer. This chain's CDR3 is CASSFQFSGANVLTF. The CDR3 nucleotides are TGTGCCAGCAGTTTCCAGTTCTCTGGGGCCAACGTCCTGACTTTC.